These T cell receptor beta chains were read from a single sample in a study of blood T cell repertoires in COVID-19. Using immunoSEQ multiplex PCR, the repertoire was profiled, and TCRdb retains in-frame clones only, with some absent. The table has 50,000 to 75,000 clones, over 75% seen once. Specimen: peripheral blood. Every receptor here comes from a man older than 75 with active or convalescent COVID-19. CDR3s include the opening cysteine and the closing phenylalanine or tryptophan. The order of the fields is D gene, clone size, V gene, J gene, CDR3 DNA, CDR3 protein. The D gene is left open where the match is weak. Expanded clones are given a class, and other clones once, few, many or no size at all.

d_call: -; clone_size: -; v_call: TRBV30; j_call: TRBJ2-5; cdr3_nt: TGTGCCTGGAGTGCTCGAGGGCCAGAGACCCAGTACTTC; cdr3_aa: CAWSARGPETQYF
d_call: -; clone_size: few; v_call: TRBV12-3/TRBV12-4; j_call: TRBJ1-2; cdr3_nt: TGTGCCAGCCAGAGGGACTATGGCTACACCTTC; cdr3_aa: CASQRDYGYTF
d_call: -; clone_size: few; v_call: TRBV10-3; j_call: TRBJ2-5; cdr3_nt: TGTGCCACCGGAGTAGAGACCCAGTACTTC; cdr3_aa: CATGVETQYF
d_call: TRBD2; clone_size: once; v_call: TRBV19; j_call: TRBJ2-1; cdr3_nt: TGTGCCAGTAGCCATCCTAGCGGGAGTGCGCTAGTGCTCAATGAGCAGTTCTTC; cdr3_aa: CASSHPSGSALVLNEQFF
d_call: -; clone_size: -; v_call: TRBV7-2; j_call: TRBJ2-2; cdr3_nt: TGTGCCAGCAGCTTAGCGGGGGGGCCTCCCGGGGAGCTGTTTTTT; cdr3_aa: CASSLAGGPPGELFF
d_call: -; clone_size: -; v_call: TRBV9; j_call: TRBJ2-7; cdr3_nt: TGTGCCAGCAGTGCACAGGGTGGCGAGCAGTACTTC; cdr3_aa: CASSAQGGEQYF
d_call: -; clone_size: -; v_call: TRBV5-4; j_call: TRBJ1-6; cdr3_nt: TGTGCCAGCAGCTTGAACACGGGAAATTCACCCCTCCACTTT; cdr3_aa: CASSLNTGNSPLHF
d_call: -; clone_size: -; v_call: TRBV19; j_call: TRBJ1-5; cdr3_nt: TGTGCCAGTAGTATAGGTGGCAGGATCAATCAGCCCCAGCATTTT; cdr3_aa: CASSIGGRINQPQHF
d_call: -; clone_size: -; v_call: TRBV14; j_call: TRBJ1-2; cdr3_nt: TGTGCCAGCAGTCTGGGGGGGAAGGCCTATGGCTACACCTTC; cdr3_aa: CASSLGGKAYGYTF
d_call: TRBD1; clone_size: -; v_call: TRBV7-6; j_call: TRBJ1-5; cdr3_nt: TGTGCCAGCAGCTTGCAGGGGGCTTATCAGCCCCAGCATTTT; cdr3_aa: CASSLQGAYQPQHF
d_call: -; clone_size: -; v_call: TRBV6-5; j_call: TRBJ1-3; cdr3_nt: TGTGCCAGCTGGACAGCCGGAAACACCATATATTTT; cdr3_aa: CASWTAGNTIYF
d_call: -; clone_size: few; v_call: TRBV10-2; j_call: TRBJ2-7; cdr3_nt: TGCGCCAGCAGGGAACAGGGATTGGGCCTCTACGAGCAGTACTTC; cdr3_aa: CASREQGLGLYEQYF